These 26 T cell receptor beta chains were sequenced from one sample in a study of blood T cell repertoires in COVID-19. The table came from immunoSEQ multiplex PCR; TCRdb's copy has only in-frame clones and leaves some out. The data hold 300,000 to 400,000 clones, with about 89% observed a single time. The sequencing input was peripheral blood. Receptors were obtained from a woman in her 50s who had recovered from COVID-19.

Written as DNA, the CDR3 is TGTGCCAGCAGTCGGACTAGCGGAAGCACAGATACGCAGTATTTT. Translating gives CASSRTSGSTDTQYF. The chain links TRBV2 to TRBJ2-3; 10 positions match TRBD2. Germline V gives CDR1 SNHLY, CDR2 FYNNEI. This CDR3 is built from 15 residues. After removal of 5 bases from V and 0 bases from J, the junction contained 2 bases not matched to a gene.

The CDR3 is CASRGASGSSYEQYF. CDR3 bases: TGTGCCAGCAGAGGTGCTAGCGGGTCCTCCTACGAGCAGTACTTC. The rearrangement uses TRBV4-2 and TRBJ2-7, with 8 nucleotides matching TRBD2. Germline CDR1 reads LGHNA; CDR2 reads YNFKEQ. V was clipped by 6 bases and J by 0 bases; unmatched bases: 7. The CDR3 is made up of 15 amino acids.

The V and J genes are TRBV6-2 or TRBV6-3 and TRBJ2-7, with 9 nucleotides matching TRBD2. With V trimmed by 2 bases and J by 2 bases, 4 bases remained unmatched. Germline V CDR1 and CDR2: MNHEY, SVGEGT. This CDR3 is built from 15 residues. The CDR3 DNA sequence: TGTGCCAGCAGTTACGGCTTAGCGGGGGCCTACGAGCAGTACTTC. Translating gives CASSYGLAGAYEQYF.

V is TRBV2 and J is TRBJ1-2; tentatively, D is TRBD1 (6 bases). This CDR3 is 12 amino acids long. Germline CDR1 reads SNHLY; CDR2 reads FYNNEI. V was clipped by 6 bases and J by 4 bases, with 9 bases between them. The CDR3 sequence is CASRDRIYGYTF. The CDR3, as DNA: TGTGCCAGCAGGGACAGAATCTATGGCTACACCTTC. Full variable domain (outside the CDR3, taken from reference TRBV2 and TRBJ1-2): EPEVTQTPSHQVTQMGQEVILRCVPISNHLYFYWYRQILGQKVEFLVSFYNNEISEKSEIFDDQFSVERPDGSNFTLKIRSTKLEDSAMYFCASRDRIYGYTFGSGTRLTVV.

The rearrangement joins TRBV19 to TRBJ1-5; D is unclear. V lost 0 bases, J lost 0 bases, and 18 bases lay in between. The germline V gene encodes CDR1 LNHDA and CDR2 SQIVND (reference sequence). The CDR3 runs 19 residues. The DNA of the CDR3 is TGTGCCAGTAGTATAGACAGGAGGTCGGCAGGAAATAGCAATCAGCCCCAGCATTTT. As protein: CASSIDRRSAGNSNQPQHF.

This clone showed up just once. The CDR3 protein is CSVPGLAGGLADTQYF. Written as DNA, the CDR3 is TGCAGCGTACCTGGACTAGCGGGAGGGTTGGCAGATACGCAGTATTTT. The rearrangement joins TRBV29-1 to TRBJ2-3; 15 positions match TRBD2. V was clipped by 6 bases and J by 4 bases; unmatched bases: 8. Germline V lookup: CDR1 SQVTM, CDR2 ANQGSEA. The CDR3 runs 16 residues.

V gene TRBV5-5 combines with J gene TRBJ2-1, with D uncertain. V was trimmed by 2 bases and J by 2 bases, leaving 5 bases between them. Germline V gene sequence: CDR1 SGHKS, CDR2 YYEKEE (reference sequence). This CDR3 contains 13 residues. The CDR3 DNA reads TGTGCCAGCAGCTTCAGGCCCTACAATGAGCAGTTCTTC. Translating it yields CASSFRPYNEQFF.

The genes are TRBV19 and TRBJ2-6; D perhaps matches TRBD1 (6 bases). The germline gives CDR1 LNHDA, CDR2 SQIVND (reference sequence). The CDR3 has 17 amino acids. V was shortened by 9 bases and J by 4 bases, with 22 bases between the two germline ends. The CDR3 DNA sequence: TGTGCCAGCACCCACAATAAACAGGGACCCGGGGCCAACGTCCTGACTTTC. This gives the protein CASTHNKQGPGANVLTF.

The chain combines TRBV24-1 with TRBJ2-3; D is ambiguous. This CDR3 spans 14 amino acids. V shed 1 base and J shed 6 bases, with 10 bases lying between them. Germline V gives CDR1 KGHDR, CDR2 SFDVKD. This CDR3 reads CATSDFRSPDTQYF. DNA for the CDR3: TGTGCCACCAGTGATTTCCGGAGCCCGGATACGCAGTATTTT.

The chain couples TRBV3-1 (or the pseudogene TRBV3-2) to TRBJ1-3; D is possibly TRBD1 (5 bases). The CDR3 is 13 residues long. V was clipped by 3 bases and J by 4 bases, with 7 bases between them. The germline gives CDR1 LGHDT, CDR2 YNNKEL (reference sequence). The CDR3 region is CASSHGAGNTIYF. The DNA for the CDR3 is TGTGCCAGCAGCCATGGGGCGGGAAACACCATATATTTT.

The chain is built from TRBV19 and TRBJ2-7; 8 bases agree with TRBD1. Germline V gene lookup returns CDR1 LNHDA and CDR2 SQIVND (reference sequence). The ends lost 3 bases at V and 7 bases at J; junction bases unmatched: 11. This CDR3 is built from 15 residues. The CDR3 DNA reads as TGTGCCAGTAGTATGACCGGGACAGGTGCGTGGGAGCAGTACTTC. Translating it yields CASSMTGTGAWEQYF.

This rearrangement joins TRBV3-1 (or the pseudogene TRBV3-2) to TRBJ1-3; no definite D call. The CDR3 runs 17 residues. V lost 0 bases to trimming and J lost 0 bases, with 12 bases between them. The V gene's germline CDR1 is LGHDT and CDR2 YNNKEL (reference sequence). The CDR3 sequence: CASSQDLSPLSGNTIYF. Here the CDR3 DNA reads TGTGCCAGCAGCCAAGATTTGTCTCCACTCTCTGGAAACACCATATATTTT.

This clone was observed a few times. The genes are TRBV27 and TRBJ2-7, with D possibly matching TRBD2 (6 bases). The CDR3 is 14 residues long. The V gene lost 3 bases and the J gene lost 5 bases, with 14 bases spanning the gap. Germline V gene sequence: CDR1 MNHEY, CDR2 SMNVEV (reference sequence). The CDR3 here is CASSLTGLWNEQYF. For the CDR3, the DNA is TGTGCCAGCAGTTTGACGGGACTCTGGAACGAGCAGTACTTC.

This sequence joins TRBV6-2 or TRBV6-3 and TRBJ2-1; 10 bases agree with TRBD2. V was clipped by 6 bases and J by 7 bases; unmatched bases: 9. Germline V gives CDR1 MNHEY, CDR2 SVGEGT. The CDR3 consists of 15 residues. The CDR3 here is CASSIAGGSLNEQFF. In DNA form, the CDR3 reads TGTGCCAGCAGCATAGCGGGGGGCTCTCTGAATGAGCAGTTCTTC.

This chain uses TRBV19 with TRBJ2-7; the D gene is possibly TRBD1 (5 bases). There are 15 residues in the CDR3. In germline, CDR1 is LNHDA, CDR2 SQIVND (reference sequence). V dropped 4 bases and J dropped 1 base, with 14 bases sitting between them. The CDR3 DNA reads TGTGCCAGTAGTAAAGTTGCAGGGTTATCCTACGAGCAGTACTTC. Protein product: CASSKVAGLSYEQYF. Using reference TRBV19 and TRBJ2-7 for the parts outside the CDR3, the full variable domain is DGGITQSPKYLFRKEGQNVTLSCEQNLNHDAMYWYRQDPGQGLRLIYYSQIVNDFQKGDIAEGYSVSREKKESFPLTVTSAQKNPTAFYLCASSKVAGLSYEQYFGPGTRLTVT.

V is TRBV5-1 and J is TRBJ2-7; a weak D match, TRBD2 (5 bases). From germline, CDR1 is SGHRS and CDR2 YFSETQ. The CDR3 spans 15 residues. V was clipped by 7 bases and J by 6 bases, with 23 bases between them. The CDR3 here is CASRNSGSPPSEQYF. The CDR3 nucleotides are TGCGCCAGCCGCAACAGCGGCTCCCCCCCTTCCGAGCAGTACTTC.

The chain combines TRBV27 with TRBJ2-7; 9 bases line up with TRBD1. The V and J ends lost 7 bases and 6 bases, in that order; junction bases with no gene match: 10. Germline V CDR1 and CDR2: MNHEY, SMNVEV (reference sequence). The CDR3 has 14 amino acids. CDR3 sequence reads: CASKVGTGYGEQYF. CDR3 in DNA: TGTGCCAGCAAGGTTGGGACAGGGTACGGCGAGCAGTACTTC.

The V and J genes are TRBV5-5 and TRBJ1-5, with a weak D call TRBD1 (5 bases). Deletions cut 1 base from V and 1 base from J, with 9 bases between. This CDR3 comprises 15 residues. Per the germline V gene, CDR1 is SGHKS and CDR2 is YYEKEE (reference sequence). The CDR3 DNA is TGTGCCAGCAGCTTGAGCGGGGGGAGCAATCAGCCCCAGCATTTT. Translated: CASSLSGGSNQPQHF.

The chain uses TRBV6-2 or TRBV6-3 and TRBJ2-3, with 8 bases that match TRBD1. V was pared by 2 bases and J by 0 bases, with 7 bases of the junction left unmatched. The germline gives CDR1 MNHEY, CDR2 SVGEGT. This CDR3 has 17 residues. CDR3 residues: CASSYGTGLFSTDTQYF. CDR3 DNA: TGTGCCAGCAGTTACGGGACAGGCTTATTTAGCACAGATACGCAGTATTTT.

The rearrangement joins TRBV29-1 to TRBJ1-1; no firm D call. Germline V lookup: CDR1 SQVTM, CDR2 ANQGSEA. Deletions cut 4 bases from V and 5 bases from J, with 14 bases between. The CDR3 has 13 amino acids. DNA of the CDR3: TGCAGCGTTGTACACCAGAAGAGGACTGAAGCTTTCTTT. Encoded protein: CSVVHQKRTEAFF.

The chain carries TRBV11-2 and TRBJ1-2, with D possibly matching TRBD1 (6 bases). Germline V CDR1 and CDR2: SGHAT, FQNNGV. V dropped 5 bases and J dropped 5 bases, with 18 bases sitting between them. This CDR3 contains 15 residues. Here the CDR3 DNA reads TGTGCCAGCAGCCTCACAGGGAGAGCGCTGTATGGCTACACCTTC. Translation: CASSLTGRALYGYTF. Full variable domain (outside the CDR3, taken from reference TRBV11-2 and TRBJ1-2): EAGVAQSPRYKIIEKRQSVAFWCNPISGHATLYWYQQILGQGPKLLIQFQNNGVVDDSQLPKDRFSAERLKGVDSTLKIQPAKLEDSAVYLCASSLTGRALYGYTFGSGTRLTVV.

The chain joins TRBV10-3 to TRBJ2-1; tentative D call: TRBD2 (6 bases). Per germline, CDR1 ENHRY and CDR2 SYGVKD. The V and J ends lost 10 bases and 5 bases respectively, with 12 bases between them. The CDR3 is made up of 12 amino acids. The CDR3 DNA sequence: TGTGCCAATAGCGGAGCCCACAATGAGCAGTTCTTC. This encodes CANSGAHNEQFF.

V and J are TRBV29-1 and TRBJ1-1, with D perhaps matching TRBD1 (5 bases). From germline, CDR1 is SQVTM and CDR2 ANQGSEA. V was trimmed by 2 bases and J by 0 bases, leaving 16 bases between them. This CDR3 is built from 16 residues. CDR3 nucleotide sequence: TGCAGCGTTGAACCAAGGCTGGGGGGAATGAACACTGAAGCTTTCTTT. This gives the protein CSVEPRLGGMNTEAFF.

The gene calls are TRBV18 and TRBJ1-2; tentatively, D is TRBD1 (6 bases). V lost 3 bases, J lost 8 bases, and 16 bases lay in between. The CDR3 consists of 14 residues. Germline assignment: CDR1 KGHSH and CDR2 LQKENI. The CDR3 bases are TGTGCCAGCTCACCGTCCCGGGACATGGGGGGCTACACCTTC. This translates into CASSPSRDMGGYTF.

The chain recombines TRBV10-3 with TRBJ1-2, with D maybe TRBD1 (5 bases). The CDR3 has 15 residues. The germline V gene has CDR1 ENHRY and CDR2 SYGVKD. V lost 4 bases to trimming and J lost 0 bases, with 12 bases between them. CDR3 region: CAISAPGAANYGYTF. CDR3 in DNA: TGTGCCATCAGTGCGCCTGGGGCAGCTAACTATGGCTACACCTTC.

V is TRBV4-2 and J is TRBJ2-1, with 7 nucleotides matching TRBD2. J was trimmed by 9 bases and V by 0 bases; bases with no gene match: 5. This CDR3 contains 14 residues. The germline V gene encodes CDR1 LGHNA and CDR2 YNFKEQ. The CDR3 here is CASSQDSGRTEQFF. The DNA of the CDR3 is TGTGCCAGCAGCCAAGACTCCGGGAGGACTGAGCAGTTCTTC.